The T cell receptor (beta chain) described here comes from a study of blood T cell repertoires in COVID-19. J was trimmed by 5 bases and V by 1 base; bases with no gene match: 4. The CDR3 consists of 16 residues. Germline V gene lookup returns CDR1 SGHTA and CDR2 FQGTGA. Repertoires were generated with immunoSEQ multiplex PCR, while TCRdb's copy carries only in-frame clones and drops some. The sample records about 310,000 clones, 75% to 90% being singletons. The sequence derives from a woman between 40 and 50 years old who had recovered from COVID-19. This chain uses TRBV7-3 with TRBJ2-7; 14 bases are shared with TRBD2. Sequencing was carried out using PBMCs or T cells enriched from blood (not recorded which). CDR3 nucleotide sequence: TGTGCCAGCAGCTTAAACGGACTAGCGGGAGGCGACGAGCAGTACTTC. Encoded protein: CASSLNGLAGGDEQYF. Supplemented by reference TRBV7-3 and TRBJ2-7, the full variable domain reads GAGVSQTPSNKVTEKGKYVELRCDPISGHTALYWYRQSLGQGPEFLIYFQGTGAADDSGLPNDRFFAVRPEGSVSTLKIQRTERGDSAVYLCASSLNGLAGGDEQYFGPGTRLTVT.